These 2 T cell receptor beta chains came from one sample sequenced in a study of T-cell reconstitution after alpha-beta-depleted transplantation in children. Unique molecular identifiers were used to barcode this TCRbeta library. TCRdb re-called the PCR reads with MiXCR, one entry per CDR3 protein. This sample has about 270,000 distinct CDR3 sequences, with approximately 9.8% found just once. The source material was PBMCs from the stem cell graft donor, sampled from the stem cell graft. Every receptor here comes from a human donor who donated a stem cell graft to a child with SCID.

The table lists this clonotype with a few counts. The V gene is TRBV12-3 or TRBV12-4, the J gene TRBJ1-1; D remains unclear. With 6 bases removed from V and 9 bases from J, the gap between germline ends came to 14 bases. This CDR3 has 12 residues. The CDR3: CASSKTREQAFF. The CDR3 coding sequence is TGTGCCAGCAGCAAAACGAGGGAACAAGCTTTCTTT.

This clonotype was seen more than once but under ten times. The V and J genes are TRBV3-1 and TRBJ1-6, with TRBD1 matching 7 bases. The CDR3 is 14 residues long. The V gene's germline CDR1 is LGHDT and CDR2 YNNKEL (reference sequence). V lost 2 bases to trimming and J lost 7 bases; unmatched junction nucleotides: 2. CDR3: CASSQTGVNSPLHF. The CDR3 DNA follows: TGTGCCAGCAGCCAAACAGGGGTGAATTCACCCCTCCACTTT.